The clone carrying this T cell receptor (beta chain) was seen only a few times. This entry comes from a study of OX40 agonist ivuxolimab in advanced cancers. About the study: Every 2 weeks, patients received ivuxolimab intravenously, dosed at 0.01 to 10 mg/kg. The group had a mean age of roughly 65 years, ranged from 23 to 79, and was 80% to 90% male. Antecedent anti-PD-1, anti-PD-L1 or anti-CTLA-4 therapy was permissible, with roughly 40% having received some.

Clones were read by immunoSEQ multiplex PCR, and TCRdb kept only the in-frame ones, dropping some. The sample holds around 70,000 clones, roughly 80% seen once. The CDR3 covers 14 residues. Germline CDR1 is LNHDA and CDR2 is SQIVND (reference sequence). The ends were cut back, 3 bases at V and 7 bases at J, with 13 bases in the middle. The source of this sequence is an adult with an advanced solid tumor such as melanoma, head and neck, liver or kidney cancer. Sequences were derived from CD4+ or CD8+ T cells sorted from blood, sampled in a trial of the OX40 agonist ivuxolimab. The chain links TRBV19 to TRBJ1-5; TRBD1 might be the D (5 bases). This chain's CDR3 is CASSIQQGRQPQHF. DNA for the CDR3: TGTGCCAGTAGTATCCAGCAGGGACGACAGCCCCAGCATTTT.